The following is a T cell receptor beta chain sequence with its context. Antigen unknown. This sample was included in a study of T cell responses to AZD1222 COVID-19 vaccine. Study-level information: The analysis combined second doses at about 4 or about 12 weeks.

Profiled with immunoSEQ multiplex PCR; TCRdb holds only in-frame clones, not every one. The table includes 90,000 to 150,000 clones, around nine tenths detected once. J lost 2 bases, V lost 5 bases, and 7 bases had no gene match. This CDR3 region has 15 residues. Germline assignment: CDR1 LNHDA and CDR2 SQIVND (reference sequence). Overall study results and limits: White British ancestry dominated among donors, who included more females, and clonal diversity was possibly underestimated. Following two doses of AZD1222, Spike-specific TCR breadth and depth rose. Of the AZD1222 recipients, only 5 to 7 were seropositive at baseline.

This chain links TRBV19 with TRBJ1-2; 8 positions match TRBD1. This TCR derives from an adult in good health. The starting material was peripheral blood, obtained on day 0 of AZD1222 vaccination. CDR3: CASSVRDRLNYGYTF. The CDR3, as DNA: TGTGCCAGTAGTGTCCGGGACAGGCTAAACTATGGCTACACCTTC.